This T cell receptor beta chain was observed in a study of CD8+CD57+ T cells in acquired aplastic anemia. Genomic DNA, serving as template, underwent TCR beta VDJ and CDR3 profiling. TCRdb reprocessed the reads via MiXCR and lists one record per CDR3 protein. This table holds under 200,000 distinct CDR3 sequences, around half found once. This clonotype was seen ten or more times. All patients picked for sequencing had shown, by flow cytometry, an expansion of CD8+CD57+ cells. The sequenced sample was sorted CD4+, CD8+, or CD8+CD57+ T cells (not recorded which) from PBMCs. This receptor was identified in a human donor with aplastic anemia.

CDR3 DNA sequence: TGTGCCCTCACCCCCTCGGCAGGAGTAGCTTTCTTT. The encoded protein is CALTPSAGVAFF. This chain links TRBV30 with TRBJ1-1; no definite D call. Trimming removed 8 bases from V and 10 bases from J, with 20 bases in between. The length of the CDR3 is 12 residues. Germline-derived CDR1 and CDR2 are GTSNPN and SVGIG (reference sequence).